A single sample gave rise to the 32 T cell receptor beta chains below, sequenced in a study of cytomegalovirus exposure and HLA in healthy donors. PCR used 60 Vbeta primers and 13 Jbeta primers. Assay used: immunoSEQ multiplex PCR; TCRdb lists only in-frame clones, some missing. Recorded for this sample: 30,000 to 35,000 clones. Sequencing was done on a sample of PBMCs. The source of these receptors is a woman aged 40 to 55 in good health and CMV-seropositive.

CDR3 DNA sequence: TGTGCCAGCAGCTTATCGGGGGGGGCAGGGAATTCACCCCTCCACTTT. As protein: CASSLSGGAGNSPLHF. The V call is TRBV7-8, the J call TRBJ1-6; tentative D call: TRBD1 (6 bases). The germline CDR1 and CDR2 sequences are SGHVS and FQNEAQ. The CDR3 contains 16 residues. Trimming removed 2 bases at V and 7 bases at J, with 15 bases between.

CDR3 protein: CASSTETRGLVYEQYF. The CDR3 DNA reads TGTGCCAGCAGCACGGAAACCAGGGGCCTCGTCTACGAGCAGTACTTC. The chain couples TRBV11-2 to TRBJ2-7; the D gene is possibly TRBD1 (6 bases). Germline V gene data show CDR1 as SGHAT and CDR2 as FQNNGV. V was clipped by 5 bases and J by 3 bases, with 20 bases between them. This CDR3 spans 16 amino acids.

The chain is built from TRBV27 and TRBJ2-7; 8 nucleotides agree with TRBD2. In germline, CDR1 is MNHEY, CDR2 SMNVEV (reference sequence). The CDR3 covers 14 residues. V trimming: 3 bases; J trimming: 5 bases; junction bases outside the gene matches: 6. The CDR3 here is CASSLTGLGNEQYF. The CDR3 bases are TGTGCCAGCAGTTTGACGGGACTAGGAAACGAGCAGTACTTC.

The chain recombines TRBV6-1 with TRBJ2-7; TRBD1 aligns across 9 bases. CDR1 and CDR2 from the germline V gene are MNHNS and SASEGT. This CDR3 region has 17 residues. J was trimmed by 2 bases and V by 1 base; bases with no gene match: 9. The CDR3 reads CASSEGGQGGSPYEQYF. For the CDR3, the DNA is TGTGCCAGCAGTGAAGGGGGACAGGGTGGTTCCCCCTACGAGCAGTACTTC.

The chain recombines TRBV10-3 with TRBJ2-7, with TRBD1 matching 7 bases. V gave up 3 bases and J gave up 3 bases; unmatched junction bases: 8. CDR3 size: 15 residues. The germline gives CDR1 ENHRY, CDR2 SYGVKD. Here the CDR3 reads CAISERNRGFYEQYF. The CDR3 DNA is TGTGCCATCAGTGAAAGAAACAGGGGTTTCTACGAGCAGTACTTC.

In DNA form, the CDR3 reads TGCAGCGTTGAAACCGGGGATACCTACGAGCAGTACTTC. It codes for CSVETGDTYEQYF. V is TRBV29-1 and J is TRBJ2-7; weak D call: TRBD2 (5 bases). The ends were cut back, 2 bases at V and 2 bases at J, with 10 bases in the middle. Germline V gene sequence: CDR1 SQVTM, CDR2 ANQGSEA. The CDR3 is made up of 13 amino acids.

The V call is TRBV15, the J call TRBJ1-4, with a possible D match to TRBD1 (5 bases). Germline V gene data show CDR1 as LNHNV and CDR2 as YYDKDF (reference sequence). V was shortened by 2 bases and J by 1 base, with 11 bases between the two germline ends. The CDR3 sequence is 16 residues long. CDR3 protein: CATSRLGGLTNEKLFF. In DNA form, the CDR3 reads TGTGCCACCAGCAGACTCGGGGGATTAACTAATGAAAAACTGTTTTTT.

The gene calls are TRBV4-3 and TRBJ1-1; no clear D. The CDR3 covers 16 residues. Trimming pared 0 bases from V and 1 base from J, leaving 12 bases between. Germline V gene lookup returns CDR1 LGHNA and CDR2 YSLEER. In DNA, the CDR3 is TGCGCCAGCAGCCAAGATCTCGGTACGGGGAACACTGAAGCTTTCTTT. It is translated as CASSQDLGTGNTEAFF.

This chain connects TRBV7-3 to TRBJ1-1; D perhaps matches TRBD1 (5 bases). CDR1 SGHTA and CDR2 FQGTGA come from the germline V gene. V was shortened by 0 bases and J by 5 bases, with 10 bases between the two germline ends. The CDR3 loop spans 14 amino acids. CDR3 residues: CASSLTPGATEAFF. The CDR3 bases are TGTGCCAGCAGCTTAACGCCTGGGGCGACTGAAGCTTTCTTT. The full variable domain, rest sourced from reference TRBV7-3 and TRBJ1-1, is GAGVSQTPSNKVTEKGKYVELRCDPISGHTALYWYRQSLGQGPEFLIYFQGTGAADDSGLPNDRFFAVRPEGSVSTLKIQRTERGDSAVYLCASSLTPGATEAFFGQGTRLTVV.

CDR3 bases: TGTGCCAGCAGTTTATATGGTTACGGGGGGGCCCTCCGAAACTACAATGAGCAGTTCTTC. Protein product: CASSLYGYGGALRNYNEQFF. This rearrangement joins TRBV28 to TRBJ2-1; TRBD2 agrees at 8 bases. The V and J ends lost 1 base and 3 bases, in that order; junction bases with no gene match: 17. Germline V gene data show CDR1 as MDHEN and CDR2 as SYDVKM. This CDR3 comprises 20 residues. The full variable domain, completed using reference TRBV28 and TRBJ2-1, is DVKVTQSSRYLVKRTGEKVFLECVQDMDHENMFWYRQDPGLGLRLIYFSYDVKMKEKGDIPEGYSVSREKKERFSLILESASTNQTSMYLCASSLYGYGGALRNYNEQFFGPGTRLTVL.

This chain links TRBV19 with TRBJ2-7, with D possibly matching TRBD1 (5 bases). This CDR3 contains 14 residues. Germline CDR1 is LNHDA and CDR2 is SQIVND (reference sequence). The V gene lost 2 bases and the J gene lost 3 bases, with 11 bases spanning the gap. CDR3 amino acids: CASSIQGRNYEQYF. The CDR3 DNA is TGTGCCAGTAGTATACAGGGAAGGAACTACGAGCAGTACTTC.

This rearrangement joins TRBV10-3 to TRBJ1-1, with 7 bases that match TRBD1. The CDR3 has 13 residues. The J segment lost 1 base and the V segment lost 10 bases, leaving 6 bases of the junction unmatched. Germline-derived CDR1 and CDR2 are ENHRY and SYGVKD. This CDR3 reads CATQTGWNTEAFF. The DNA for the CDR3 is TGTGCCACCCAGACAGGGTGGAACACTGAAGCTTTCTTT.

V is TRBV6-1 and J is TRBJ1-2, with TRBD1 identical over 10 bases. CDR3 length: 15 residues. Germline V lookup: CDR1 MNHNS, CDR2 SASEGT. V shed 2 bases, J shed 7 bases, and the junction held 7 bases outside the gene matches. The CDR3 protein is CASSEPGQGSRGYTF. CDR3 bases: TGTGCCAGCAGTGAACCGGGACAGGGGTCCCGTGGCTACACCTTC.

This chain uses TRBV28 with TRBJ2-1, with 12 bases fitting TRBD1. V was pared by 1 base and J by 7 bases, with 8 bases of the junction left unmatched. The CDR3 loop spans 17 amino acids. Germline V gene sequence: CDR1 MDHEN, CDR2 SYDVKM. This chain's CDR3 is CASSLSGTGGAVNEQFF. Written as DNA, the CDR3 is TGTGCCAGCAGTTTATCCGGGACAGGGGGCGCGGTGAATGAGCAGTTCTTC.

The chain uses TRBV7-9 and TRBJ1-2; possible D gene TRBD1, 6 bases. Germline CDR1 SEHNR, CDR2 FQNEAQ (reference sequence). The CDR3 covers 14 residues. Trimming took 5 bases from V and 4 from J, leaving 14 bases between them. The CDR3 nucleotides are TGTGCCAGCAGCCCCAACGACAGGCCCTATGGCTACACCTTC. The encoded protein is CASSPNDRPYGYTF.

The CDR3 reads CASSPPFTDTQYF. The CDR3 nucleotides are TGTGCCAGCAGCCCCCCCTTCACAGATACGCAGTATTTT. The chain links TRBV2 to TRBJ2-3; D is undetermined. Trimming pared 6 bases from V and 2 bases from J, leaving 9 bases between. Germline-derived CDR1 and CDR2 are SNHLY and FYNNEI. The CDR3 runs 13 residues. Full variable domain (remainder filled in from reference TRBV2 and TRBJ2-3): EPEVTQTPSHQVTQMGQEVILRCVPISNHLYFYWYRQILGQKVEFLVSFYNNEISEKSEIFDDQFSVERPDGSNFTLKIRSTKLEDSAMYFCASSPPFTDTQYFGPGTRLTVL.

The chain uses TRBV6-6 and TRBJ2-3, with 8 positions matching TRBD1. CDR3 length: 16 residues. The germline gives CDR1 MNHNY, CDR2 SVGAGI (reference sequence). Losses at the gene ends were 5 bases for V and 1 base for J; bases not matched to a gene: 8. The chain's CDR3 is CASSQPQGAGTDTQYF. CDR3 DNA sequence: TGTGCCAGCAGTCAACCTCAGGGGGCAGGCACAGATACGCAGTATTTT.

V gene TRBV29-1 combines with J gene TRBJ2-7; D call uncertain. Germline lookup yields CDR1 SQVTM and CDR2 ANQGSEA. CDR3 length: 11 residues. Deletions cut 4 bases from V and 4 bases from J, with 8 bases between. The CDR3 DNA is TGCAGCGTTGTACGGTTATACGAGCAGTACTTC. Its translation: CSVVRLYEQYF.

The chain links TRBV6-4 to TRBJ2-7; 12 nucleotides line up with TRBD2. Germline V CDR1 and CDR2: MRHNA, SNTAGT. The length of the CDR3 is 18 residues. After removal of 6 bases from V and 0 bases from J, the junction contained 12 bases not matched to a gene. The CDR3 nucleotides are TGTGCCAGCAGGAGGGGACTAGCGGGTCCCCGCGGCTCCTACGAGCAGTACTTC. Its protein product is CASRRGLAGPRGSYEQYF.

V is TRBV9 and J is TRBJ2-1, with 9 bases identical to TRBD2. This CDR3 is 18 amino acids long. Trimming cost V 0 bases and J 4 bases; bases outside gene matches: 11. CDR1 SGDLS and CDR2 YYNGEE come from the germline V gene. The CDR3 here is CASSVEKGMAGGYNEQFF. The CDR3 DNA sequence: TGTGCCAGCAGCGTAGAAAAGGGGATGGCGGGAGGGTACAATGAGCAGTTCTTC.

The chain combines TRBV28 with TRBJ2-7, with 8 positions matching TRBD2. The CDR3 consists of 13 residues. V was clipped by 6 bases and J by 3 bases; unmatched bases: 4. CDR1 and CDR2 from the germline V gene are MDHEN and SYDVKM. This chain's CDR3 is CASRVTSVYEQYF. In DNA, the CDR3 is TGTGCCAGCAGAGTGACTAGCGTCTACGAGCAGTACTTC.

The chain combines TRBV29-1 with TRBJ2-7, with TRBD2 matching 13 bases. J was trimmed by 4 bases and V by 4 bases; bases with no gene match: 1. The CDR3 sequence is 13 residues long. The germline V gene has CDR1 SQVTM and CDR2 ANQGSEA. The CDR3 sequence: CSVGLAGGYEQYF. CDR3 DNA: TGCAGCGTTGGACTAGCGGGAGGTTACGAGCAGTACTTC.

To note about this clone: Other DNA sequences in this sample translate to the same CDR3. DNA of the CDR3: TGCGCCAGCAGCCTCGCTTATGCGGGAGCGGGCTACGAGCAGTACTTC. The encoded protein is CASSLAYAGAGYEQYF. The gene calls are TRBV4-3 and TRBJ2-7; 7 positions agree with TRBD2. CDR1 and CDR2 (germline): LGHNA, YSLEER. The CDR3 has 16 amino acids. The V segment lost 4 bases and the J segment 3 bases; nucleotides outside the gene matches: 12.

Comments on this clone: One end of the junction fails to match germline, which may point to a read error. The chain joins TRBV7-7 to TRBJ2-5; maybe TRBD2 (6 bases). Germline CDR1 and CDR2: SSHAT and FNYEAQ (reference sequence). The CDR3 spans 15 residues. CDR3 protein: CASSLALAGQETQYF. The CDR3 bases are TGTGCTAGCAGCTTAGCATTGGCGGGACAAGAGACCCAGTACTTC. Variable domain in full (rest from reference TRBV7-7 and TRBJ2-5): GAGVSQSPRYKVTKRGQDVTLRCDPISSHATLYWYQQALGQGPEFLTYFNYEAQPDKSGLPSDRFSAERPEGSISTLTIQRTEQRDSAMYRCASSLALAGQETQYFGPGTRLLVL.

The chain links TRBV11-2 to TRBJ2-3; no clear D. With 1 base removed from V and 4 bases from J, the gap between germline ends came to 9 bases. Per the germline V gene, CDR1 is SGHAT and CDR2 is FQNNGV. The CDR3 is 14 residues long. CDR3 nucleotide sequence: TGTGCCAGCAGCTTAGGGCTAGAAGCAGATACGCAGTATTTT. Translated: CASSLGLEADTQYF.

The V call is TRBV4-2, the J call TRBJ2-7; D might be TRBD2 (6 bases). CDR3 size: 15 residues. CDR1 LGHNA and CDR2 YNFKEQ come from the germline V gene. The V and J ends lost 1 base and 3 bases respectively, with 13 bases between them. The CDR3 is CASSQVGSTVYEQYF. The DNA for the CDR3 is TGTGCCAGCAGCCAAGTCGGGAGTACAGTCTACGAGCAGTACTTC.

A remark on this clone: Other DNA sequences in this specimen translate into the identical CDR3. This chain uses TRBV30 with TRBJ2-7; D may be TRBD2 (6 bases). In germline, CDR1 is GTSNPN, CDR2 SVGIG (reference sequence). This CDR3 is built from 13 residues. V dropped 0 bases and J dropped 0 bases, with 6 bases sitting between them. CDR3 in amino acids: CAWSVGSSYEQYF. For the CDR3, the DNA is TGTGCCTGGAGTGTCGGGAGCTCCTACGAGCAGTACTTC.

The chain joins TRBV10-3 to TRBJ1-1; TRBD1 aligns across 10 bases. CDR3 size: 15 residues. The junction had 6 bases not matched to a gene; V was cut back by 4 bases and J by 4 bases. Germline loops: CDR1 ENHRY, CDR2 SYGVKD. DNA of the CDR3: TGTGCCATCAGTGGGGGACAGGGGTGGGTCACTGAAGCTTTCTTT. Translating it yields CAISGGQGWVTEAFF.

The rearrangement joins TRBV5-1 to TRBJ2-1; 9 positions agree with TRBD2. The CDR3 has 13 residues. Looked up from germline, CDR1 is SGHRS and CDR2 is YFSETQ. V gave up 8 bases and J gave up 4 bases; unmatched junction bases: 4. The CDR3, as DNA: TGCGCCAGTCGGACTAGCGCATACAATGAGCAGTTCTTC. As protein: CASRTSAYNEQFF.

J is TRBJ1-2 and V is TRBV28, with D perhaps TRBD1 (6 bases). The CDR3 spans 15 residues. In germline, CDR1 is MDHEN, CDR2 SYDVKM. V was cut by 7 bases and J by 5 bases, with 20 bases left in between. CDR3 protein: CASTLGGGGQYGYTF. The CDR3 DNA is TGTGCCAGCACCCTTGGAGGTGGGGGCCAGTATGGCTACACCTTC.

The rearrangement links TRBV5-6 to TRBJ1-2, with no clear D. Trimming took off 2 bases at V and 4 bases at J, with 9 bases between the two ends. The CDR3 length is 13 residues. Germline V gene sequence: CDR1 SGHDT, CDR2 YYEEEE. The CDR3 reads CASSLRRIYGYTF. The CDR3 nucleotides read TGTGCCAGCAGCTTAAGGAGGATCTATGGCTACACCTTC. Based on the CDR3 plus reference TRBV5-6 and TRBJ1-2, the full variable domain is DAGVTQSPTHLIKTRGQQVTLRCSPKSGHDTVSWYQQALGQGPQFIFQYYEEEERQRGNFPDRFSGHQFPNYSSELNVNALLLGDSALYLCASSLRRIYGYTFGSGTRLTVV.

The rearrangement uses TRBV5-6 and TRBJ2-7, with a possible D match to TRBD1 (6 bases). Germline V lookup: CDR1 SGHDT, CDR2 YYEEEE. Trimming stripped 4 bases from V and 1 base from J, with 15 bases between. The CDR3 is 15 residues long. Here the CDR3 DNA reads TGTGCCAGCAGCGAGGGCCGGGACATGTCCTACGAGCAGTACTTC. The encoded protein is CASSEGRDMSYEQYF.